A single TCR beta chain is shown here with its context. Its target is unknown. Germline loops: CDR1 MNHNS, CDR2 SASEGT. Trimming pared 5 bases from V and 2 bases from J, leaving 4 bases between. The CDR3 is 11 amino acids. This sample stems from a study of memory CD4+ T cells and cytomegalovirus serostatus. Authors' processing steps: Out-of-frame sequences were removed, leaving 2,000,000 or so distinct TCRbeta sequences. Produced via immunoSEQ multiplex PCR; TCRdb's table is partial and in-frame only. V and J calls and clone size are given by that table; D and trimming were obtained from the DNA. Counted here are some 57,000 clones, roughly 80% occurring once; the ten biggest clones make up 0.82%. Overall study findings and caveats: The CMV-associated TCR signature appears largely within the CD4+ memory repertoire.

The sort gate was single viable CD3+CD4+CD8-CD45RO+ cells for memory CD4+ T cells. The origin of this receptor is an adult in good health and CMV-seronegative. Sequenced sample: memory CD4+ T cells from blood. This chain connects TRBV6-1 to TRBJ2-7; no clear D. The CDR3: CASSRAYEQYF. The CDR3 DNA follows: TGTGCCAGCAGTAGAGCCTACGAGCAGTACTTC.